Listed below are T cell receptor beta chains from one sample, sequenced in a study of PD-L1 blockade in urothelial cancer. Measured with immunoSEQ multiplex PCR; TCRdb has only the in-frame clones, and not every one. This sample carries 50,000 to 55,000 clones, around 84% of them seen once, and the ten largest clones take 22%. The source material was PBMCs, sampled around atezolizumab (anti-PD-L1) treatment. These receptors all stem from a man aged 60 to 75 with urothelial cancer. Each CDR3 is given with its conserved first and last residue. The D gene is left open where the match is weak. The listing skips clone size in some rows; elsewhere it reads once, few, many or a size class.

TRBV15	TRBJ2-5	NA	NA	13	TGTGCCACCACCCAAATAGCTCGGGAGACCCAGTACTTC	CATTQIARETQYF
TRBV14	TRBJ2-1	NA	TRBD2	16	TGTGCCAGCAGCCAGCGTGGGCGGGGGGGTAGCAATGAGCAGTTCTTC	CASSQRGRGGSNEQFF
TRBV9	TRBJ1-6	NA	NA	14	TGTGCCAGCAGCGTAGGGGACATTAATTCACCCCTCCACTTT	CASSVGDINSPLHF
TRBV21-1	TRBJ1-1	NA	NA	13	TGTGCCAGGTGGGACAGGGCTCTCACTGAAGCTTTCTTT	CARWDRALTEAFF
TRBV6-6	TRBJ1-5	NA	NA	15	TGTGCCAGCACCCACCGGGATTTCGGCAATCAGCCCCAGCATTTT	CASTHRDFGNQPQHF
TRBV6-6	TRBJ2-5	NA	TRBD2	14	TGTGCCACCGAGACTAGCGGGATTAGCGGGACCCAGTACTTC	CATETSGISGTQYF
TRBV18	TRBJ2-1	NA	TRBD2	19	TGTGCCAGCTCACCATCGAAAGTGATTAGCGGGGACTCCTACAATGAGCAGTTCTTC	CASSPSKVISGDSYNEQFF
TRBV11-2	TRBJ1-1	NA	TRBD1	15	TGTGCCAGCAGCCGAGACAGGGAGTTGAACACTGAAGCTTTCTTT	CASSRDRELNTEAFF
TRBV7-9	TRBJ2-7	once	TRBD1	16	TGTGCCAGCAGCTTTCTCGGACAGGGGTTGGCCTACGAGCAGTACTTC	CASSFLGQGLAYEQYF
TRBV2	TRBJ2-2	NA	NA	16	TGTGCCAGCAGTGGCCGTCCAGAAGGACTCACCGGGGAGCTGTTTTTT	CASSGRPEGLTGELFF
TRBV4-2	TRBJ2-7	NA	NA	15	TGTGCCAGCAGCCAAGCCTGGGACAATACCTACGAGCAGTACTTC	CASSQAWDNTYEQYF
TRBV29-1	TRBJ1-2	NA	NA	13	TGCAGCGTTAACGGAGGGGAATTCGATGGCTACACCTTC	CSVNGGEFDGYTF
TRBV6-6	TRBJ2-7	NA	TRBD2	14	TGTGCCAGCAGTCCTATTAGCGGGAGGTACGAGCAGTACTTC	CASSPISGRYEQYF
TRBV5-6	TRBJ2-5	NA	NA	15	TGTGCCAGCAGCTTGGGAGCAGGGAGGCAAGAGACCCAGTACTTC	CASSLGAGRQETQYF
TRBV18	TRBJ1-3	NA	NA	17	TGTGCCAGCTCATCTTTCAACCCGCCAGGCTCTGGAAACACCATATATTTT	CASSSFNPPGSGNTIYF
TRBV7-9	TRBJ1-6	NA	NA	15	TGTGCCAGCACCCACAGGAGCTCCTATAATTCACCCCTCCACTTT	CASTHRSSYNSPLHF
TRBV1	TRBJ2-3	NA	NA	16	TGCACCAGCAGCCAAGAGCGTAGCGGGAGGGCAGATACGCAGTATTTT	CTSSQERSGRADTQYF
TRBV6-6	TRBJ1-1	NA	TRBD1	14	TGTGCCAGCAGTCAGGACAGGGTATTCACTGAAGCTTTCTTT	CASSQDRVFTEAFF
TRBV18	TRBJ2-1	NA	TRBD1	15	TGTGCCAGCTCACCGACAGGGGGCTTGGTTAATGAGCAGTTCTTC	CASSPTGGLVNEQFF
TRBV4-1	TRBJ1-3	NA	NA	14	TGCGCCAGCAGCCAGGGGGCTGTTGGAAACACCATATATTTT	CASSQGAVGNTIYF
TRBV30	TRBJ1-2	NA	NA	12	TGTGCCTGGAGTTTTTCAGGCCATGGCTACACCTTC	CAWSFSGHGYTF
TRBV11-2	TRBJ2-7	NA	NA	13	TGTGCCAGCAGCTTAATTTCCCTTTACGAGCAGTACTTC	CASSLISLYEQYF
TRBV6-5	TRBJ2-1	NA	TRBD2	15	TGTGCCAGCAGCTCACTAGCGGGGGGATACAATGAGCAGTTCTTC	CASSSLAGGYNEQFF
TRBV7-2	TRBJ2-4	NA	NA	14	TGTGCCAGCAGCGTGGGAGGGGGCAAAAACATTCAGTACTTC	CASSVGGGKNIQYF
TRBV7-2	TRBJ2-5	NA	NA	12	TGTGCCAGCAGCTCAGGCCAAGAGACCCAGTACTTC	CASSSGQETQYF
TRBV7-9	TRBJ1-2	NA	NA	13	TGTGCCAGCAGCTTAAGACAGAAGGACGGCTACACCTTC	CASSLRQKDGYTF
TRBV5-6	TRBJ2-7	NA	NA	16	TGTGCCAGCAGCTCCACCCCCAGGGGCCTGCCCCACGAGCAGTACTTC	CASSSTPRGLPHEQYF
TRBV19	TRBJ1-5	NA	NA	16	TGTGCCAGTAGTCAAAGACAGTCCTATAGCAATCAGCCCCAGCATTTT	CASSQRQSYSNQPQHF
TRBV30	TRBJ1-2	once	TRBD1	12	TGTGCCGGACAGGGGGCGAATTATGGCTACACCTTC	CAGQGANYGYTF
TRBV5-5	TRBJ1-5	NA	NA	13	TGTGCCAGCAGCTTAAATGGGGGCCAGCCCCAGCATTTT	CASSLNGGQPQHF
TRBV11-3	TRBJ2-7	once	TRBD1	15	TGTGCCAGCAGCTCCGGGACAGGGACCTCCTACGAGCAGTACTTC	CASSSGTGTSYEQYF
TRBV30	TRBJ1-5	few	NA	13	TGTGCCTGGAGCAGAGGCAGCAATCAGCCCCAGCATTTT	CAWSRGSNQPQHF
TRBV7-9	TRBJ1-5	NA	NA	16	TGTGCCAGCAGCAAGGTGCAGGGCGTGAACAATCAGCCCCAGCATTTT	CASSKVQGVNNQPQHF
TRBV5-1	TRBJ1-1	NA	TRBD1	15	TGCGCCAGCAGTCCTATCAGACAGGGTTCCACTGAAGCTTTCTTT	CASSPIRQGSTEAFF
TRBV7-9	TRBJ1-6	NA	NA	17	TGTGCCAGCAGCGACGGTCGGGGACACGGTATAGGTTCACCCCTCCACTTT	CASSDGRGHGIGSPLHF
TRBV10-3	TRBJ2-1	NA	NA	16	TGTGCCATCAGTGAGTCGGACTATAGCTCCTACAATGAGCAGTTCTTC	CAISESDYSSYNEQFF
TRBV30	TRBJ1-1	NA	NA	13	TGTGCCTGGAGCCTGACAGGACCACCTGACGCTTTCTTT	CAWSLTGPPDAFF
TRBV9	TRBJ1-6	NA	NA	14	TGTGCCAGCAGGTCCGGTACAGATGGTTCACCCCTCCACTTT	CASRSGTDGSPLHF
TRBV7-9	TRBJ2-7	NA	NA	14	TGTGCCAGCAGCTCCAGGACAGTTTCCTACGAGCAGTACTTC	CASSSRTVSYEQYF
TRBV7-6	TRBJ2-1	once	NA	13	TGTGCCAGCAGCTTCCTTTCGGGTAATGAGCAGTTCTTC	CASSFLSGNEQFF
TRBV6-1	TRBJ1-2	few	TRBD1	13	TGTGCCAGCAGTGGGGGATTATTCGACAGGGAGGCCTTC	CASSGGLFDREAF
TRBV13	TRBJ2-1	NA	TRBD2	18	TGTGCCAGCAGCTTAGGCCGTCGAGCGGGGGGGTTGGGAAATGAGCAGTTCTTC	CASSLGRRAGGLGNEQFF